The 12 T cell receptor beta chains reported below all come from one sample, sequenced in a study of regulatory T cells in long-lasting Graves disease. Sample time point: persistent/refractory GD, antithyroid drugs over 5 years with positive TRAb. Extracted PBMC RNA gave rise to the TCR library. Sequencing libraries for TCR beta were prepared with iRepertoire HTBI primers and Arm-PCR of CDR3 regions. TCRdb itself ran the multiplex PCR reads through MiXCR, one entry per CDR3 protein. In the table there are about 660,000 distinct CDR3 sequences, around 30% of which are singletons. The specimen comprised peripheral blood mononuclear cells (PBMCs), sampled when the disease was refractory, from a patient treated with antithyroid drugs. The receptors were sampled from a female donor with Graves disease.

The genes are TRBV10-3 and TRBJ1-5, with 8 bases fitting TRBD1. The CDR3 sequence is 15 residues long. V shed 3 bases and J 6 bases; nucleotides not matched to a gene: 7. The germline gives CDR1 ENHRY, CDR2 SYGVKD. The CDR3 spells CAISDSGGAGQPQHF. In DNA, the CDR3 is TGTGCCATCAGTGATTCAGGGGGCGCCGGTCAGCCCCAGCATTTT.

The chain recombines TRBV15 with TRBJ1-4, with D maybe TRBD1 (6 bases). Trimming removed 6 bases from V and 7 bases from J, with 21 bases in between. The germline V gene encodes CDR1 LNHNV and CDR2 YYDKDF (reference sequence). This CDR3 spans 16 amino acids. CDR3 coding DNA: TGTGCCACCAGTACTCAACGGGGGGCGCGAAGTGAAAAACTGTTTTTT. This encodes CATSTQRGARSEKLFF.

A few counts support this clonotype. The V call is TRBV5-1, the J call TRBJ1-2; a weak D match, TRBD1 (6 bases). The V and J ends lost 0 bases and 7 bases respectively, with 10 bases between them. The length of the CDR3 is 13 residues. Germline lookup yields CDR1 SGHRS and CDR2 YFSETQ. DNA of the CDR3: TGCGCCAGCAGCTTGGACGGGGGCAGTGGCTACACCTTC. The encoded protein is CASSLDGGSGYTF.

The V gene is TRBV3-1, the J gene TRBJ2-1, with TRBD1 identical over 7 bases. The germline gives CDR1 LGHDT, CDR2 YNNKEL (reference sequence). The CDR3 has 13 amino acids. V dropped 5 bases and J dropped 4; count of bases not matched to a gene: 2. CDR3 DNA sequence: TGTGCCAGCAGCTACAGGGGTTACAATGAGCAGTTCTTC. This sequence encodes CASSYRGYNEQFF.

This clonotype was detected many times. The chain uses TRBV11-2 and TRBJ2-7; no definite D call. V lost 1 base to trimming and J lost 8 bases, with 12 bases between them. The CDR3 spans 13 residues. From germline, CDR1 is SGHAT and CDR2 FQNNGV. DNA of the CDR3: TGTGCCAGCAGCTTAGTCGGTTCAGCCAAGCAGTACTTC. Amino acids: CASSLVGSAKQYF.

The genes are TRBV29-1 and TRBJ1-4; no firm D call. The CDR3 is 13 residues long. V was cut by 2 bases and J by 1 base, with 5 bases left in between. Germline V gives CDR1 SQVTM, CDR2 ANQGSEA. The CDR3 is CSVEYLTNEKLFF. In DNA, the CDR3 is TGCAGCGTTGAATACTTAACTAATGAAAAACTGTTTTTT. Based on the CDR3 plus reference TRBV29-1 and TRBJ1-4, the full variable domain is SAVISQKPSRDICQRGTSLTIQCQVDSQVTMMFWYRQQPGQSLTLIATANQGSEATYESGFVIDKFPISRPNLTFSTLTVSNMSPEDSSIYLCSVEYLTNEKLFFGSGTQLSVL.

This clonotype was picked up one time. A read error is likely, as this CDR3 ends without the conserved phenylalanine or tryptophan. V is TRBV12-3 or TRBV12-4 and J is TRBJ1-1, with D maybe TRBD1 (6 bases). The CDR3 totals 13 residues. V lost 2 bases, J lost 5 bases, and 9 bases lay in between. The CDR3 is CASSLSRGTEAFL. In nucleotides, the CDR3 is TGTGCCAGCAGTTTAAGCAGGGGAACTGAAGCTTTCCTT.

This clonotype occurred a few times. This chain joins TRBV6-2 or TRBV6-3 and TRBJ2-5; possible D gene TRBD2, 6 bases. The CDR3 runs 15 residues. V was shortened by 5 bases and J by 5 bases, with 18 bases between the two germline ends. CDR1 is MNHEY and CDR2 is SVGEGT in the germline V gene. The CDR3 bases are TGTGCCAGCAGTGCCTTCCCGGACTACAGGGAGACCCAGTACTTC. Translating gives CASSAFPDYRETQYF.

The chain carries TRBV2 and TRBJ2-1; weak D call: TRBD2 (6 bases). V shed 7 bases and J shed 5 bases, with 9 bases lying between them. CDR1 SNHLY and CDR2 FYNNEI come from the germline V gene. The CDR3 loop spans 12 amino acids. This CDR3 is CASISGNNEQFF. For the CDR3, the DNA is TGTGCCAGCATTAGCGGAAACAATGAGCAGTTCTTC.

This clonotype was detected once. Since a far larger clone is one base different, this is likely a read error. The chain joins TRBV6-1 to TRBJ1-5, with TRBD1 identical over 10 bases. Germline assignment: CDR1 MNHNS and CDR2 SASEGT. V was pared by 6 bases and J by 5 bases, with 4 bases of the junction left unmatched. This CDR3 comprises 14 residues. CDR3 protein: CASRDRGIDQPQHF. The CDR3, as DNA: TGTGCCAGCAGGGACAGGGGGATCGATCAGCCCCAGCATTTT.

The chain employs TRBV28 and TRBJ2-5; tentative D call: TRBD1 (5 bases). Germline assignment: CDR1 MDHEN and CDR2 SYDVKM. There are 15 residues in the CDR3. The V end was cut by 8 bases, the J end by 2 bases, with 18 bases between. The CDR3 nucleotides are TGTGCCAGCTCAACAAATGGGGCAGGGCAAGAGACCCAGTACTTC. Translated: CASSTNGAGQETQYF.

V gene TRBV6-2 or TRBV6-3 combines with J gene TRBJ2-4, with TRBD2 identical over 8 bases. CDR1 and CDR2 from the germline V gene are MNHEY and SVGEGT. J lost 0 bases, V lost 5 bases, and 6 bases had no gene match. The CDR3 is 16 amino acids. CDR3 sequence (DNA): TGTGCCAGCAGTACTAGCGGACGACTAGCCAAAAACATTCAGTACTTC. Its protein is CASSTSGRLAKNIQYF.